This entry describes one TCR beta chain. Antigen specificity is unknown. TCRdb's table, derived via immunoSEQ multiplex PCR, lists solely in-frame clones and lacks some. The table includes 27,000 or so clones, 82% detected once. These data originate in a study of graft-versus-host responses after intestinal transplantation. The wider study: All of the recipients had induction that used anti-thymocyte globulin, then tacrolimus and steroids for approximately 3 years.

Broader study findings: In recipient marrow, GvH clones were found, and some appeared first in ileum or blood. Declining HvG levels early post-transplant were linked to peak circulating GvH clone levels. Allografts of one patient group, those with graft-donor T cell macrochimerism, had high graft-versus-host to host-versus-graft clonal ratios.

The source material was unstimulated CD4+ T cells sorted from spleen or lymph node cells, sampled before intestinal transplant. This TCR was recovered from a human donor who received an intestinal transplant.

The CDR3 coding sequence is TGTGCCAGCAGCTTGGTCTCCGGGCGGATGAACGAGCAGTACTTC. Protein product: CASSLVSGRMNEQYF. The chain recombines TRBV5-4 with TRBJ2-7; D not resolved. Germline CDR1 is SGHNT and CDR2 is YYREEE (reference sequence). Between the trimmed V and J ends, which lost 0 bases and 5 bases, there was a span of 15 bases. This CDR3 is built from 15 residues.